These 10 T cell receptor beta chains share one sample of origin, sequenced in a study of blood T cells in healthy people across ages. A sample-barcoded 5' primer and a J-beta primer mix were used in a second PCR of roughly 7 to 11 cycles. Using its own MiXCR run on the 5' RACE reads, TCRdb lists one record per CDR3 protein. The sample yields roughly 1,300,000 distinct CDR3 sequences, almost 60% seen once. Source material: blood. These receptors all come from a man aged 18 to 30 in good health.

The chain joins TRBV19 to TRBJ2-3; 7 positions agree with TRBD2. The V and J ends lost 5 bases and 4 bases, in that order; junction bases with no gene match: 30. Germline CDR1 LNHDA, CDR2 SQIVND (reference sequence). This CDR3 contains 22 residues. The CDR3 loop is CASSPTLAFPPHAPHGPDTQYF. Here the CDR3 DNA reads TGTGCCAGTAGTCCGACACTAGCGTTCCCACCTCATGCCCCTCATGGCCCAGATACGCAGTATTTT.

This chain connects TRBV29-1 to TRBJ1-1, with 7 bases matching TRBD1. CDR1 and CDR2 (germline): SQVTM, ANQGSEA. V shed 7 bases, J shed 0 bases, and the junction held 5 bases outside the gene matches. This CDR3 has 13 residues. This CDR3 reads CSAAGQMNTEAFF. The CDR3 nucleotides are TGCAGCGCAGCGGGACAGATGAACACTGAAGCTTTCTTT.

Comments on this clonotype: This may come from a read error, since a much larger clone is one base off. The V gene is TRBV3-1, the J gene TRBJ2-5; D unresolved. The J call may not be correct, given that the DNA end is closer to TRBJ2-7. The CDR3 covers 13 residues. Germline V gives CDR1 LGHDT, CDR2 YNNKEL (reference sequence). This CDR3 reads CVSSQGLEREQYF. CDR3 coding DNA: TGTGTCAGCAGCCAAGGGCTAGAGCGCGAGCAGTACTTC.

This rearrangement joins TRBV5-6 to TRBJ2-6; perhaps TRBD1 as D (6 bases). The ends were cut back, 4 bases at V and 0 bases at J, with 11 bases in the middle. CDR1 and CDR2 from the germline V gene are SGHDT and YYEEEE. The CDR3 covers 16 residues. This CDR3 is CASSPDSNSGANVLTF. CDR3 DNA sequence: TGTGCCAGCAGCCCGGACAGCAACTCTGGGGCCAACGTCCTGACTTTC.

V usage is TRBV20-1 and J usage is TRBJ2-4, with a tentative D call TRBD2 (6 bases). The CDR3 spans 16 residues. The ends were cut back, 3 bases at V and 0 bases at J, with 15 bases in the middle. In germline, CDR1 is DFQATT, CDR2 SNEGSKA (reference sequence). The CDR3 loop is CSASAVADLAKNIQYF. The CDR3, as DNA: TGCAGTGCTAGCGCGGTAGCGGATTTAGCCAAAAACATTCAGTACTTC.

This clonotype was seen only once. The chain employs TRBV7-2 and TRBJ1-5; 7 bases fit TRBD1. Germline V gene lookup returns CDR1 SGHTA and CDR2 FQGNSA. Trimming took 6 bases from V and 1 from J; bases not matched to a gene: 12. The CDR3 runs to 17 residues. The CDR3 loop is CASSSRTGGLSNQPQHF. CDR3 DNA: TGTGCCAGCAGTTCACGGACAGGAGGCTTAAGCAATCAGCCCCAGCATTTT. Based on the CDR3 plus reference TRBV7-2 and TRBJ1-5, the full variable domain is GAGVSQSPSNKVTEKGKDVELRCDPISGHTALYWYRQSLGQGLEFLIYFQGNSAPDKSGLPSDRFSAERTGGSVSTLTIQRTQQEDSAVYLCASSSRTGGLSNQPQHFGDGTRLSIL.

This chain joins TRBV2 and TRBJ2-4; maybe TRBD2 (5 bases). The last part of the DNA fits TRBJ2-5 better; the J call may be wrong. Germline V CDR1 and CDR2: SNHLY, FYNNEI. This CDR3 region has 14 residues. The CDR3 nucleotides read TGTGCCAGCAGTTCTACTAGAGGACAAGAGACCCAGTACTTC. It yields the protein CASSSTRGQETQYF.

The CDR3 region is CATSRDGKRNTEAFF. The CDR3 DNA reads as TGTGCCACCAGCAGAGATGGGAAGAGAAACACTGAAGCTTTCTTT. The V and J genes are TRBV15 and TRBJ1-1; D remains ambiguous. This CDR3 is built from 15 residues. CDR1 LNHNV and CDR2 YYDKDF come from the germline V gene (reference sequence). V gave up 0 bases and J gave up 2 bases, with 10 bases separating them.

CDR3 amino acids: CASSPGRVGDTQYF. CDR3 nucleotides: TGTGCCAGCAGCCCGGGCCGGGTCGGGGATACGCAGTATTTT. The chain combines TRBV7-8 with TRBJ2-3; D is undetermined. This CDR3 has 14 amino acids. Trimming removed 5 bases at V and 6 bases at J, with 15 bases between. Germline-derived CDR1 and CDR2 are SGHVS and FQNEAQ.

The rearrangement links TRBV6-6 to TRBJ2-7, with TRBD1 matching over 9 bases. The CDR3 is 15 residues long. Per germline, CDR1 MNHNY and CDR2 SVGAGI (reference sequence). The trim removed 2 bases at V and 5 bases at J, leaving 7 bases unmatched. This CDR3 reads CASSYPGQGEDEQYF. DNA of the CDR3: TGTGCCAGCAGTTACCCGGGACAGGGTGAGGACGAGCAGTACTTC.